The rows below give T cell receptor beta chains drawn from one sample of a study of blood T cell repertoires in COVID-19. Sequenced by immunoSEQ multiplex PCR; TCRdb stores in-frame clones only, minus some. This table holds roughly 240,000 clones, roughly four fifths found once. What was sequenced was peripheral blood. These receptors originate from a woman of 80 years or more with acute or convalescent COVID-19. CDR3s leave out the opening cysteine and the closing phenylalanine or tryptophan. The order of the fields is J gene, V gene, CDR3 protein.

>TRBJ1-6|TRBV4-2
ASSQEITGVNSPLH
>TRBJ2-7|TRBV7-9
ASSLGQGRVDEQY
>TRBJ2-1|TRBV18
ASSPPPSNTGWDEQF
>TRBJ2-2|TRBV6-4
ASSLRTGGIAGELF
>TRBJ1-2|TRBV21-1
ASSKRQSLYGYT
>TRBJ1-2|TRBV28
ASSFLLLQGPTNYGYT
>TRBJ2-1|TRBV4-2
ASSQELAGGPGEQF
>TRBJ2-7|TRBV27
ASSLSGLADYLSYEQY
>TRBJ2-3|TRBV24-1
ATSDAGWRDTQY
>TRBJ1-4|TRBV19
ASSMYGGLDEKLF
>TRBJ2-5|TRBV29-1
SVDAGVRETQY
>TRBJ1-1|TRBV5-4
ASSLDRDTEAF
>TRBJ1-4|TRBV5-1
ASSPGTVEGEKLF
>TRBJ2-1|TRBV7-2
ASSSPRGGGVYNEQF
>TRBJ1-1|TRBV10-2
ASTLGGVNTEAF
>TRBJ1-6|TRBV19
ASSVQGSSYNSPLH
>TRBJ1-2|TRBV7-2
ASSPTLRTGGQGYT
>TRBJ2-4|TRBV2
ASSYSREQNIQY
>TRBJ1-6|TRBV2
ASRVVGQSNSPLH
>TRBJ2-2|TRBV4-1
ASSYNTVGQSPGELF
>TRBJ1-3|TRBV9
ASSADRDRIY
>TRBJ1-6|TRBV3-1/TRBV3-2
ASSQGTEGNSPLH
>TRBJ2-3|TRBV3-1/TRBV3-2
ASSQALRSSGPHHETADTQY
>TRBJ2-3|TRBV5-6
ASRGSSGRATDTQY
>TRBJ2-3|TRBV6-2/TRBV6-3
ASSSSTDTQY
>TRBJ1-1|TRBV27
ASSGQTGSTEAF
>TRBJ2-7|TRBV10-3
AISIQVSYEQY
>TRBJ2-7|TRBV4-1
ASSQAARDGAYEQY
>TRBJ2-7|TRBV6-6
ASSYAGGQGSVQY
>TRBJ2-1|TRBV29-1
SSGTSLEQF
>TRBJ1-6|TRBV5-5
ASSLRQGSDSPLH
>TRBJ1-5|TRBV14
ASSLRQEELSNQPQH
>TRBJ2-5|TRBV11-1
ASSKVGTGFRETQY
>TRBJ2-7|TRBV7-9
ASSPTTGQGAYEQY
>TRBJ2-2|TRBV9
ASSGRGLNTGELF
>TRBJ1-2|TRBV27
ASSTLVQGAGGYT
>TRBJ1-1|TRBV3-1/TRBV3-2
ASSQLAFSNTEAF
>TRBJ1-2|TRBV3-1/TRBV3-2
ASNPSGGYGGYT
>TRBJ1-4|TRBV5-5
ASRKGLATNEKLF
>TRBJ2-7|TRBV5-4
ASSLTSLAGIYYEQY
>TRBJ1-3|TRBV5-1
ASSLYSSGNTIY
>TRBJ1-6|TRBV6-5
ASSRVSYNSPLH
>TRBJ2-3|TRBV4-1
ASSQSGLAGGRADTQY
>TRBJ2-7|TRBV7-7
ASSPGEGPYYEQY
>TRBJ2-5|TRBV18
ASSPRGQETQY
>TRBJ1-1|TRBV6-4
ASRRDGTAEAF
>TRBJ2-2|TRBV5-1
ASSLGQGPGELF
>TRBJ1-6|TRBV28
ASSPQTGSYNSPLH
>TRBJ1-5|TRBV2
ASSEALGSNQPQH
>TRBJ2-7|TRBV4-3
ASSQRFTTGEGSYEQY
>TRBJ2-5|TRBV19
ASSGLAGLQETQY
>TRBJ2-1|TRBV2
ASSVSVYNEQF
>TRBJ2-1|TRBV7-3
ASSTLPGTSGSHEQF
>TRBJ1-2|TRBV3-1/TRBV3-2
ASSHLTGNYGYT
>TRBJ2-3|TRBV5-5
ASSLVAGGSTDTQY